The 31 T cell receptor beta chains reported below all come from one sample, sequenced in a study of shared clonotypes between healthy human individuals. As defined, naive CD8 cells were CD45RO-negative and positively selected for CCR7, with terminally differentiated effector memory CD45RA+ cells excluded. Repertoires were generated with immunoSEQ multiplex PCR, while TCRdb's copy carries only in-frame clones and drops some. The table shows 560,000 or so clones, with about 95% occurring only once. Input material: naive CD8+ T cells sorted from blood. Receptors were obtained from a woman aged 25 to 39 in good health.

The rearrangement joins TRBV2 to TRBJ2-3; D is perhaps TRBD2 (5 bases). Germline V lookup: CDR1 SNHLY, CDR2 FYNNEI. Trimming left V 2 bases short and J 3 bases short, with 15 bases between. The CDR3 contains 16 residues. The CDR3 loop reads CASSEHGNEVTDTQYF. The CDR3 region has the DNA TGTGCCAGCAGTGAACACGGGAATGAAGTAACAGATACGCAGTATTTT.

This chain joins TRBV11-2 and TRBJ2-3, with D maybe TRBD2 (6 bases). The CDR3 is made up of 16 amino acids. CDR1 is SGHAT and CDR2 is FQNNGV in the germline V gene. V was cut by 3 bases and J by 6 bases, with 19 bases left in between. The DNA for the CDR3 is TGTGCCAGCAGCTTTAGCACGGCTAGCGATACTGATACGCAGTATTTT. It is translated as CASSFSTASDTDTQYF. The full variable domain, rest sourced from reference TRBV11-2 and TRBJ2-3, is EAGVAQSPRYKIIEKRQSVAFWCNPISGHATLYWYQQILGQGPKLLIQFQNNGVVDDSQLPKDRFSAERLKGVDSTLKIQPAKLEDSAVYLCASSFSTASDTDTQYFGPGTRLTVL.

This clone was found once. This sequence joins TRBV5-1 and TRBJ2-2; no firm D call. The length of the CDR3 is 16 residues. Trimming left V 3 bases short and J 5 bases short, with 17 bases between. Germline V gene sequence: CDR1 SGHRS, CDR2 YFSETQ. The CDR3: CASSSLRGPGTGELFF. The CDR3 bases are TGCGCCAGCAGCTCGCTGAGAGGACCCGGGACCGGGGAGCTGTTTTTT. Full variable domain (outside the CDR3, taken from reference TRBV5-1 and TRBJ2-2): KAGVTQTPRYLIKTRGQQVTLSCSPISGHRSVSWYQQTPGQGLQFLFEYFSETQRNKGNFPGRFSGRQFSNSRSEMNVSTLELGDSALYLCASSSLRGPGTGELFFGEGSRLTVL.

The genes are TRBV27 and TRBJ2-7, with 7 bases fitting TRBD2. CDR1 and CDR2 from the germline V gene are MNHEY and SMNVEV (reference sequence). The CDR3 extends over 14 amino acids. V trimming: 9 bases; J trimming: 6 bases; junction bases outside the gene matches: 14. CDR3: CASRPGLLSGEQYF. CDR3 nucleotides: TGTGCCAGTAGACCGGGACTACTTTCTGGCGAGCAGTACTTC.

The chain combines TRBV27 with TRBJ2-1; perhaps TRBD2 as D (7 bases). The germline CDR1 and CDR2 sequences are MNHEY and SMNVEV (reference sequence). The CDR3 spans 16 residues. Between the trimmed V and J ends, which lost 5 bases and 10 bases, there was a span of 24 bases. The CDR3 DNA reads as TGTGCCAGCAGTCTCGGCCGGGGGGCCGCTTTCAGGGAGCAGTTCTTC. Protein product: CASSLGRGAAFREQFF.

The genes are TRBV5-1 and TRBJ2-1; D is ambiguous. Germline assignment: CDR1 SGHRS and CDR2 YFSETQ. V was cut by 2 bases and J by 3 bases, with 18 bases left in between. The CDR3 contains 17 residues. As DNA, the CDR3 is TGCGCCAGCAGCTTAGCCGACTCCAAACGACTCTACAATGAGCAGTTCTTC. It encodes CASSLADSKRLYNEQFF. Filled out from reference TRBV5-1 and TRBJ2-1, the complete variable domain reads KAGVTQTPRYLIKTRGQQVTLSCSPISGHRSVSWYQQTPGQGLQFLFEYFSETQRNKGNFPGRFSGRQFSNSRSEMNVSTLELGDSALYLCASSLADSKRLYNEQFFGPGTRLTVL.

This clone occurred once. The rearrangement links TRBV7-9 to TRBJ2-1, with TRBD2 identical over 11 bases. V shed 4 bases, J shed 6 bases, and the junction held 8 bases outside the gene matches. In germline, CDR1 is SEHNR, CDR2 FQNEAQ (reference sequence). The CDR3 spans 16 residues. The chain's CDR3 is CASSWTGTSGINEQFF. The CDR3 nucleotides are TGTGCCAGCAGCTGGACCGGGACTAGCGGTATCAATGAGCAGTTCTTC.

The rearrangement uses TRBV19 and TRBJ1-5; D uncertain. The CDR3 loop spans 15 amino acids. Trimming shortened V by 6 bases and J by 0 bases, and 12 bases separated the two germline ends. Germline-derived CDR1 and CDR2 are LNHDA and SQIVND (reference sequence). The CDR3 protein is CASRSTDYSNQPQHF. The CDR3, as DNA: TGTGCCAGTAGGAGCACAGACTATAGCAATCAGCCCCAGCATTTT.

This chain links TRBV2 with TRBJ2-1; tentative D call: TRBD1 (7 bases). Per germline, CDR1 SNHLY and CDR2 FYNNEI. The CDR3 is made up of 18 amino acids. V shed 0 bases and J shed 9 bases, with 24 bases lying between them. CDR3 coding DNA: TGTGCCAGCAGTGAAGCGCTCCAGGACTGGCAGGGGGGAGCTGAGCAGTTCTTC. It specifies CASSEALQDWQGGAEQFF. The whole variable domain, filled in from reference TRBV2 and TRBJ2-1, reads EPEVTQTPSHQVTQMGQEVILRCVPISNHLYFYWYRQILGQKVEFLVSFYNNEISEKSEIFDDQFSVERPDGSNFTLKIRSTKLEDSAMYFCASSEALQDWQGGAEQFFGPGTRLTVL.

This chain joins TRBV27 and TRBJ2-6, with D tentatively TRBD1 (6 bases). V shed 0 bases and J shed 2 bases, with 8 bases lying between them. From germline, CDR1 is MNHEY and CDR2 SMNVEV (reference sequence). This CDR3 has 16 residues. The CDR3 DNA reads as TGTGCCAGCAGTTTATCCACAGGGCCTGGGGCCAACGTCCTGACTTTC. As protein: CASSLSTGPGANVLTF.

The chain uses TRBV27 and TRBJ2-3; TRBD2 aligns across 7 bases. With V trimmed by 5 bases and J by 3 bases, 2 bases remained unmatched. The germline CDR1 and CDR2 sequences are MNHEY and SMNVEV (reference sequence). The length of the CDR3 is 13 residues. The chain's CDR3 is CASSNSGTDTQYF. Written as DNA, the CDR3 is TGTGCCAGCAGTAATAGCGGGACAGATACGCAGTATTTT.

The chain employs TRBV29-1 and TRBJ2-1; a possible D gene is TRBD2 (6 bases). The germline gives CDR1 SQVTM, CDR2 ANQGSEA. CDR3 length: 13 residues. The V end was cut by 6 bases, the J end by 3 bases, with 12 bases between. CDR3 loop: CSVRESDYNEQFF. The CDR3 DNA reads as TGCAGCGTCCGGGAGTCCGACTACAATGAGCAGTTCTTC.

The V and J genes are TRBV6-6 and TRBJ1-4; D might be TRBD1 (6 bases). CDR1 and CDR2 from the germline V gene are MNHNY and SVGAGI (reference sequence). V lost 2 bases to trimming and J lost 7 bases, with 17 bases between them. The CDR3 runs to 16 residues. CDR3 sequence: CASSYRPGTRGEKLFF. In DNA form, the CDR3 reads TGTGCCAGCAGTTACCGCCCCGGGACACGGGGTGAAAAACTGTTTTTT.

The CDR3 bases are TGTGCCAGTAGTCCCGAATCGACAGAGAATCAGCCCCAGCATTTT. Amino acid sequence: CASSPESTENQPQHF. The chain couples TRBV19 to TRBJ1-5, with a possible D match to TRBD1 (5 bases). This CDR3 has 15 amino acids. With 5 bases removed from V and 4 bases from J, the gap between germline ends came to 15 bases. The germline V gene encodes CDR1 LNHDA and CDR2 SQIVND (reference sequence).

This clone was picked up one time. The same CDR3 arises from other DNA sequences in this sample as well. The CDR3 DNA reads TGTGCCAGCAGCGCCGGACTAGCGGGAACCTACGAGCAGTACTTC. Protein: CASSAGLAGTYEQYF. This chain joins TRBV9 and TRBJ2-7; 12 nucleotides line up with TRBD2. V shed 3 bases and J 2 bases; nucleotides not matched to a gene: 3. Germline CDR1 is SGDLS and CDR2 is YYNGEE. The CDR3 has 15 amino acids.

This clone has only one observation. In the same sample, other DNA sequences code for this CDR3. DNA of the CDR3: TGTGCCAGCAGCTTGGGAGGGAATGAGCAGTTCTTC. Translating it yields CASSLGGNEQFF. The chain recombines TRBV5-6 with TRBJ2-1; D might be TRBD2 (5 bases). V was shortened by 0 bases and J by 7 bases, with 5 bases between the two germline ends. This CDR3 comprises 12 residues. In germline, CDR1 is SGHDT, CDR2 YYEEEE.

This clone was counted once. The chain couples TRBV7-6 to TRBJ2-2; D uncertain. The CDR3 consists of 12 residues. With 7 bases removed from V and 7 bases from J, the gap between germline ends came to 10 bases. Germline values: CDR1 SGHVS, CDR2 FNYEAQ. The CDR3 reads CASTKWSGELFF. CDR3 coding DNA: TGTGCCAGCACAAAGTGGAGCGGGGAGCTGTTTTTT.

V and J are TRBV5-4 and TRBJ1-1, with no clear D. The germline V gene encodes CDR1 SGHNT and CDR2 YYREEE (reference sequence). This CDR3 has 13 residues. The V and J ends lost 0 bases and 8 bases respectively, with 11 bases between them. This CDR3 reads CASSLVGNVEAFF. The CDR3 coding sequence is TGTGCCAGCAGCTTGGTGGGTAATGTGGAAGCTTTCTTT.

Details on this clone: This sample also contains other DNA sequences that code for the same CDR3. The V and J genes are TRBV5-4 and TRBJ2-1; TRBD2 agrees at 11 bases. Per the germline V gene, CDR1 is SGHNT and CDR2 is YYREEE (reference sequence). This CDR3 spans 15 amino acids. The V segment lost 0 bases and the J segment 5 bases; nucleotides outside the gene matches: 1. CDR3 sequence (DNA): TGTGCCAGCAGCTTGGGACTAGCGGGGAACAATGAGCAGTTCTTC. Protein product: CASSLGLAGNNEQFF. Using reference TRBV5-4 and TRBJ2-1 for the parts outside the CDR3, the full variable domain is ETGVTQSPTHLIKTRGQQVTLRCSSQSGHNTVSWYQQALGQGPQFIFQYYREEENGRGNFPPRFSGLQFPNYSSELNVNALELDDSALYLCASSLGLAGNNEQFFGPGTRLTVL.

Details on this clone: Different DNA sequences within this sample yield the same CDR3. V usage is TRBV19 and J usage is TRBJ2-1, with D possibly matching TRBD2 (5 bases). The germline V gene encodes CDR1 LNHDA and CDR2 SQIVND (reference sequence). The CDR3 is 12 residues long. Trimming removed 6 bases at V and 6 bases at J, with 9 bases between. CDR3 DNA: TGTGCCAGTAGCACACTAGGCAATGAGCAGTTCTTC. Amino acid sequence: CASSTLGNEQFF.

In this sample, this clone turned up once. This chain uses TRBV4-1 with TRBJ2-1; 7 bases are a match to TRBD2. J gave up 3 bases and V 1 base, and 9 bases lay outside the gene matches. Looked up from germline, CDR1 is MGHRA and CDR2 is YSYEKL. The CDR3 has 17 amino acids. This chain's CDR3 is CASSQGEGTSFYNEQFF. The CDR3 coding sequence is TGCGCCAGCAGCCAAGGGGAGGGGACTTCCTTCTACAATGAGCAGTTCTTC.

The chain uses TRBV28 and TRBJ1-5; D gene unclear. Trimming removed 2 bases at V and 1 base at J, with 9 bases between. Germline CDR1 is MDHEN and CDR2 is SYDVKM. The CDR3 covers 15 residues. In nucleotides, the CDR3 is TGTGCCAGCAGTTTAGGCGTCAGGAGCAATCAGCCCCAGCATTTT. This translates into CASSLGVRSNQPQHF. Combining the CDR3 with reference TRBV28 and TRBJ1-5 gives the whole variable domain DVKVTQSSRYLVKRTGEKVFLECVQDMDHENMFWYRQDPGLGLRLIYFSYDVKMKEKGDIPEGYSVSREKKERFSLILESASTNQTSMYLCASSLGVRSNQPQHFGDGTRLSIL.

The chain joins TRBV6-5 to TRBJ2-5, with a tentative D call TRBD2 (6 bases). The CDR3 is made up of 15 amino acids. Germline values: CDR1 MNHEY, CDR2 SVGAGI. The V end lost 3 bases, the J end lost 4 bases, and 15 bases lay between the germline ends. The CDR3 DNA follows: TGTGCCAGCAGTTATGGGGTTGGGGGAGGAGAGACCCAGTACTTC. It codes for CASSYGVGGGETQYF.

The V gene is TRBV4-1, the J gene TRBJ2-7; 13 nucleotides line up with TRBD2. CDR1 is MGHRA, CDR2 YSYEKL, per germline. The CDR3 covers 15 residues. Trimming took 3 bases from V and 3 from J; bases not matched to a gene: 2. The CDR3 DNA sequence: TGCGCCAGCAGCCACACTAGCGGGAGGGACTACGAGCAGTACTTC. This encodes CASSHTSGRDYEQYF.

The J gene is TRBJ2-7, the V gene TRBV7-9, with D maybe TRBD1 (6 bases). V was pared by 5 bases and J by 8 bases, with 19 bases between. In germline, CDR1 is SEHNR, CDR2 FQNEAQ (reference sequence). CDR3 length: 14 amino acids. Written as DNA, the CDR3 is TGTGCCAGCAGCCAGGGGACCGAGCCTCGTAAGCAGTACTTC. This codes for CASSQGTEPRKQYF. Supplemented by reference TRBV7-9 and TRBJ2-7, the full variable domain reads DTGVSQNPRHKITKRGQNVTFRCDPISEHNRLYWYRQTLGQGPEFLTYFQNEAQLEKSRLLSDRFSAERPKGSFSTLEIQRTEQGDSAMYLCASSQGTEPRKQYFGPGTRLTVT.

Only one count was recorded for this clone. This chain's CDR3 is CASSLGTSGASEQYF. Written as DNA, the CDR3 is TGTGCCAGCAGTCTGGGGACTAGCGGTGCCAGTGAGCAGTACTTC. The gene calls are TRBV27 and TRBJ2-7, with 11 bases fitting TRBD2. This CDR3 is built from 15 residues. CDR1 and CDR2 (germline): MNHEY, SMNVEV (reference sequence). V shed 5 bases, J shed 7 bases, and the junction held 10 bases outside the gene matches.

The gene calls are TRBV13 and TRBJ2-2; 7 bases are shared with TRBD1. CDR1 is PRHDT, CDR2 FYEKMQ, per germline (reference sequence). CDR3 length equals 18 residues. V dropped 3 bases and J dropped 0; count of bases not matched to a gene: 10. The CDR3 is CASSFDRTGDSNTGELFF. The CDR3 nucleotides read TGTGCCAGCAGCTTTGACAGGACAGGCGATTCGAACACCGGGGAGCTGTTTTTT.

This sequence joins TRBV13 and TRBJ1-1; tentatively, D is TRBD1 (5 bases). Trimming shortened V by 1 base and J by 0 bases, and 9 bases separated the two germline ends. Per the germline V gene, CDR1 is PRHDT and CDR2 is FYEKMQ (reference sequence). The CDR3 loop spans 15 amino acids. In DNA, the CDR3 is TGTGCCAGCAGCTTAGAACGGGGGATGAACACTGAAGCTTTCTTT. This sequence encodes CASSLERGMNTEAFF.

As regards this clone: Other nucleotide sequences from this sample produce the same CDR3. The rearrangement links TRBV4-2 to TRBJ2-3; 13 bases align to TRBD2. This CDR3 spans 15 amino acids. The V and J ends lost 4 bases and 4 bases, in that order; junction bases with no gene match: 2. CDR1 and CDR2 (germline): LGHNA, YNFKEQ. The CDR3 coding sequence is TGTGCCAGCAGCCCACTAGCGGGAGGGCCAGATACGCAGTATTTT. As protein: CASSPLAGGPDTQYF.

The chain recombines TRBV7-8 with TRBJ2-5; D not certain. The better agreement between TRBJ2-7 and the DNA end casts doubt on the J call. CDR3 size: 13 residues. Germline V gene lookup returns CDR1 SGHVS and CDR2 FQNEAQ. This CDR3 reads CASSLFGTHEQYF. Here the CDR3 DNA reads TGTGCCAGCAGCTTATTCGGAACCCACGAGCAGTACTTC.

J is TRBJ2-3 and V is TRBV27; 15 bases line up with TRBD2. The V segment lost 4 bases and the J segment 11 bases; nucleotides outside the gene matches: 1. The germline V gene encodes CDR1 MNHEY and CDR2 SMNVEV (reference sequence). CDR3 size: 13 residues. CDR3 loop: CASSWTSGGEQYF. The CDR3 DNA is TGTGCCAGCAGTTGGACTAGCGGGGGGGAGCAGTATTTT.